The rows below give T cell receptor beta chains drawn from one sample of a study of spatial heterogeneity in lung cancer. MiXCR, run by TCRdb on the 5' RACE reads, gives a single entry per CDR3 protein. The sample carries about 6,000 distinct CDR3 sequences, less than 9.5% recorded once. This specimen was lung tumor tissue, taken at surgery. These receptors were obtained from a female donor with early-stage non-small cell lung cancer. Both conserved end residues are part of each CDR3. The order of the fields is J gene, V gene, clone size, D gene, CDR3 DNA, CDR3 protein. A D gene is named only where the DNA matches it firmly. Part of the rows lack a size; the others show once, few, many or a class for expanded clones.

>TRBJ2-7|TRBV11-2|medium-sized|NA
TGTGCCAGCAGCCGCTCCTCGACAGGCTCCTACGAGCAGTACTTC
CASSRSSTGSYEQYF
>TRBJ1-5|TRBV11-1|few|NA
TGTGCCAGCAGTCCTTCCTCCCCGGGCAATCAGCCCCAGCATTTT
CASSPSSPGNQPQHF
>TRBJ1-2|TRBV12-3/TRBV12-4|medium-sized|NA
TGTGCCAGCAGTTTGGACGGGTATGGCTACACCTTC
CASSLDGYGYTF
>TRBJ1-3|TRBV5-5|few|NA
TGTGCCAGCAGCCTATTCGATAGCTCTGGAAACACCATATATTTT
CASSLFDSSGNTIYF
>TRBJ1-1|TRBV4-3|medium-sized|NA
TGCGCCAGCAGCCAAGATAGGAGGGATTGGAACACTGAAGCTTTCTTT
CASSQDRRDWNTEAFF
>TRBJ2-3|TRBV3-1|many|TRBD2
TGTGCCAGCAGCCTTTCACTAGCGGGGGCATTCACAGATACGCAGTATTTT
CASSLSLAGAFTDTQYF
>TRBJ2-7|TRBV29-1|medium-sized|NA
TGCAGCGTTGGCGGACCCGAGCAGTACTTC
CSVGGPEQYF
>TRBJ1-1|TRBV5-1|few|NA
TGCGCCAGCAGCCCCGGACAGTACACTGAAGCTTTCTTT
CASSPGQYTEAFF
>TRBJ2-1|TRBV24-1|medium-sized|NA
TGTGCCACCAGTGATCGGAGTATCAATGAGCAGTTCTTC
CATSDRSINEQFF
>TRBJ1-6|TRBV6-1|NA|NA
TGTGCCAGCGACAGGAGCTCCTATAATTCACCCCTCCACTTT
CASDRSSYNSPLHF
>TRBJ2-2|TRBV9|medium-sized|NA
TGTGCCAGCAGCCCCGGAGACTTTTACACCGGGGAGCTGTTTTTT
CASSPGDFYTGELFF
>TRBJ2-7|TRBV7-2|many|NA
TGTGCCAGCAGCGAGAGAAGGGAGCAGTACTTC
CASSERREQYF
>TRBJ1-1|TRBV20-1|medium-sized|NA
TGCAGTGCTAGTCGGTGGGGCAGGGAGGAGTGGAGGAACACTGAAGCTTTCTTT
CSASRWGREEWRNTEAFF
>TRBJ2-5|TRBV14|few|TRBD1
TGTGCCAGCAGCCAACTACTCGGGACAGCTCAAGAGACCCAGTACTTC
CASSQLLGTAQETQYF
>TRBJ1-2|TRBV29-1|many|NA
TGCAGCGTTGAAGATGGTCGCTACACCTTC
CSVEDGRYTF
>TRBJ1-1|TRBV5-1|NA|NA
TGCGCCAGCAAGAAAACAGGCGCCCCAAACACTGAAGCTTTCTTT
CASKKTGAPNTEAFF
>TRBJ2-3|TRBV11-2|many|NA
TGTGCCAGCAGCTTAGTAGGTTCCCCCACAGATACGCAGTATTTT
CASSLVGSPTDTQYF
>TRBJ2-1|TRBV3-1|many|NA
TGTGCCAGCAGCCAATCAGGGGGACTTGGAGGACGGATCTTC
CASSQSGGLGGRIF
>TRBJ2-7|TRBV7-2|many|NA
TGTGCCAGCAGCTTAACGCCAGGTTTCTTCTACGAGCAGTACTTC
CASSLTPGFFYEQYF
>TRBJ2-7|TRBV20-1|many|TRBD2
TGCAGTGCGAAATTCCAGCGGGGGGTCTCCTACGAGCAGTACTTC
CSAKFQRGVSYEQYF
>TRBJ2-7|TRBV6-2/TRBV6-3|few|NA
TGTGCCAGCAGTTCGCAGCCGAATTCTCCCCACGAGCAGTACTTC
CASSSQPNSPHEQYF
>TRBJ2-5|TRBV5-6|few|NA
TGTGCCAGCAGCCGGCCAAACTACGGAGAGACCCAGTACTTC
CASSRPNYGETQYF
>TRBJ1-3|TRBV7-6|medium-sized|NA
TGTGCCAGCAGCTTAGCAGGGGAATCTGGAAACACCATATATTTT
CASSLAGESGNTIYF
>TRBJ2-3|TRBV5-5|NA|NA
TGTGCCAGCAGCTTAATCCCCCGGCCACACAGCCTTACAGATACGCAGTATTTT
CASSLIPRPHSLTDTQYF
>TRBJ1-4|TRBV3-1|medium-sized|TRBD1
TGTGCCAGCAGCCTGACAGGGGCAACAACTAATGAAAAACTGTTTTTT
CASSLTGATTNEKLFF
>TRBJ2-1|TRBV9|few|TRBD1
TGTGCCAGCAGTCGACAGGGGGTTGACAATGAGCAGTTCTTC
CASSRQGVDNEQFF
>TRBJ1-5|TRBV4-1|many|TRBD1
TGCGCCAGCAGCCAAGATGACAGGGGCGTCAATCAGCCCCAGCATTTT
CASSQDDRGVNQPQHF